This T cell receptor (beta chain) comes out of a study of shared clonotypes between healthy human individuals. PBMC DNA, left unsorted, was sequenced on ten immunoSEQ deep assay plates. The table came from immunoSEQ multiplex PCR; TCRdb's copy has only in-frame clones and leaves some out. This sample has 400,000 to 550,000 clones; 79% occur once, and the top ten carry 12%. V dropped 0 bases and J dropped 4 bases, with 10 bases sitting between them. Germline CDR1 and CDR2: GTSNPN and SVGIG (reference sequence). The CDR3 has 14 amino acids. Study-wide points: A small donor pool kept down the genetic and exposure-history diversity that was represented.

Concerning this clone itself: Its target is not known. Other DNA sequences in the sample encode the same CDR3.

The V and J genes are TRBV30 and TRBJ1-5, with D possibly TRBD1 on 5 matching bases. The TCR comes from a middle-aged woman in good health. Some clones in this sample may be carry-over from other donors' samples. The specimen sequenced was PBMCs. CDR3 loop: CAWSVVGGNQPQHF. CDR3 sequence (DNA): TGTGCCTGGAGTGTTGTCGGGGGGAATCAGCCCCAGCATTTT.